Sequencing of this T cell receptor beta chain was carried out in a study of vaccination and CD4 T cells after COVID-19. Sequencing of the DNA from cultured CD4+ T cells was carried out with the Oncomine TCR Beta short-read assay. Using the QIAamp micro DNA kit, genomic DNA was extracted from the CD4+ T cells that had been cultured. MiXCR, run by TCRdb on the PCR reads, gives a single entry per CDR3 protein. The sample lists some 9,000 distinct CDR3 sequences, around 30% occurring once. Trimming cost V 3 bases and J 0 bases, with 8 bases left between them. This CDR3 is 14 amino acids long. This clonotype was seen a handful of times. Its target is unknown. Documented treatment: approximately nine-day PBMC culture with coronavirus spike peptide pools or control peptides (ViraFEST assay). Before the COVID-19 pandemic (2011-2018), CD4+ T cells were obtained from the unexposed donor.

The sample comprised CD4+ T cells from blood, cultured in vitro. This clonotype originated in a human donor in good health. The chain combines TRBV12-3 or TRBV12-4 with TRBJ1-1; the D gene is possibly TRBD1 (6 bases). CDR3 DNA sequence: TGTGCCAGCAGTTTCGGGGACATGAACACTGAAGCTTTCTTT. As protein: CASSFGDMNTEAFF.